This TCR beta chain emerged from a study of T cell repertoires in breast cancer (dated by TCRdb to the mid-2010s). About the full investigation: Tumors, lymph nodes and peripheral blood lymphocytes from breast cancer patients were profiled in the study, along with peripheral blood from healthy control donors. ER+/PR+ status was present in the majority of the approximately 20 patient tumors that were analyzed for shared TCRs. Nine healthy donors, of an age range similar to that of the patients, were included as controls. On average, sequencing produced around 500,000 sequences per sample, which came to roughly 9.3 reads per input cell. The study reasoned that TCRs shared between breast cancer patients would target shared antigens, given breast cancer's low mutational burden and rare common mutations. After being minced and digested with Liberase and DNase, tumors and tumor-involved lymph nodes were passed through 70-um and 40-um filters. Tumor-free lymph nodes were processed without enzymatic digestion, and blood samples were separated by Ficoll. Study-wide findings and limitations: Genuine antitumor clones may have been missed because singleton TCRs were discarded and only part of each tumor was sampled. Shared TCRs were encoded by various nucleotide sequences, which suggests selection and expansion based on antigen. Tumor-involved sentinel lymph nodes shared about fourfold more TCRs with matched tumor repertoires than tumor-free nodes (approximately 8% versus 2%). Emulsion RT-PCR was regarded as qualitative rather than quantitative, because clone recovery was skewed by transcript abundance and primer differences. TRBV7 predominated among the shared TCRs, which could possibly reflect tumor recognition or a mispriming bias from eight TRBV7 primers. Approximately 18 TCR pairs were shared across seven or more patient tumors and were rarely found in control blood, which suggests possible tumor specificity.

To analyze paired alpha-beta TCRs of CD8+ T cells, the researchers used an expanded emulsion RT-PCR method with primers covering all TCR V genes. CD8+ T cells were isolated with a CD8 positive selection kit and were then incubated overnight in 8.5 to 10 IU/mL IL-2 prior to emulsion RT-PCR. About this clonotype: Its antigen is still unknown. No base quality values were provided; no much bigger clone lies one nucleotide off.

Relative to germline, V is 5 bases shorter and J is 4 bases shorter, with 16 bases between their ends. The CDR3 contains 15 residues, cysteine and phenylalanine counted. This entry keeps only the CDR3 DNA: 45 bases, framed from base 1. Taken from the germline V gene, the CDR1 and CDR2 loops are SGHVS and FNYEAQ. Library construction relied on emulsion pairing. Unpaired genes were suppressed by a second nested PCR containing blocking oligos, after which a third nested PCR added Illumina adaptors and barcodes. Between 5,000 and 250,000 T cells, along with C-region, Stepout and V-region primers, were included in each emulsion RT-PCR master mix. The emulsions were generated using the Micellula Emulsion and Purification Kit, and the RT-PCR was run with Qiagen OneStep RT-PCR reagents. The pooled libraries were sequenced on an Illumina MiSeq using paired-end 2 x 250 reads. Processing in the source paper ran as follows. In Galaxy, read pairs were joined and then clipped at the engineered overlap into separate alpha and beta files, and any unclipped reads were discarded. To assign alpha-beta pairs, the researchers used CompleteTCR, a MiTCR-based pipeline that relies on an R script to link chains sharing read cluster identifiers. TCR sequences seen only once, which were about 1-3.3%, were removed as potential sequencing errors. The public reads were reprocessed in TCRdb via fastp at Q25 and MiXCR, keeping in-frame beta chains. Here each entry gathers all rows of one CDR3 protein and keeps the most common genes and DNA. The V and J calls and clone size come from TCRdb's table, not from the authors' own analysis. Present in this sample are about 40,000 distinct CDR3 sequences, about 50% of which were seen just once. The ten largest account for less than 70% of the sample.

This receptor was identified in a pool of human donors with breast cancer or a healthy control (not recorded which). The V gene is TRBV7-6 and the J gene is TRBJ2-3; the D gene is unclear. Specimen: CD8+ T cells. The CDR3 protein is CASSPGPSFADTQYF. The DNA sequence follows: TGTGCCAGCAGCCCCGGCCCCAGCTTCGCAGATACGCAGTATTTT.